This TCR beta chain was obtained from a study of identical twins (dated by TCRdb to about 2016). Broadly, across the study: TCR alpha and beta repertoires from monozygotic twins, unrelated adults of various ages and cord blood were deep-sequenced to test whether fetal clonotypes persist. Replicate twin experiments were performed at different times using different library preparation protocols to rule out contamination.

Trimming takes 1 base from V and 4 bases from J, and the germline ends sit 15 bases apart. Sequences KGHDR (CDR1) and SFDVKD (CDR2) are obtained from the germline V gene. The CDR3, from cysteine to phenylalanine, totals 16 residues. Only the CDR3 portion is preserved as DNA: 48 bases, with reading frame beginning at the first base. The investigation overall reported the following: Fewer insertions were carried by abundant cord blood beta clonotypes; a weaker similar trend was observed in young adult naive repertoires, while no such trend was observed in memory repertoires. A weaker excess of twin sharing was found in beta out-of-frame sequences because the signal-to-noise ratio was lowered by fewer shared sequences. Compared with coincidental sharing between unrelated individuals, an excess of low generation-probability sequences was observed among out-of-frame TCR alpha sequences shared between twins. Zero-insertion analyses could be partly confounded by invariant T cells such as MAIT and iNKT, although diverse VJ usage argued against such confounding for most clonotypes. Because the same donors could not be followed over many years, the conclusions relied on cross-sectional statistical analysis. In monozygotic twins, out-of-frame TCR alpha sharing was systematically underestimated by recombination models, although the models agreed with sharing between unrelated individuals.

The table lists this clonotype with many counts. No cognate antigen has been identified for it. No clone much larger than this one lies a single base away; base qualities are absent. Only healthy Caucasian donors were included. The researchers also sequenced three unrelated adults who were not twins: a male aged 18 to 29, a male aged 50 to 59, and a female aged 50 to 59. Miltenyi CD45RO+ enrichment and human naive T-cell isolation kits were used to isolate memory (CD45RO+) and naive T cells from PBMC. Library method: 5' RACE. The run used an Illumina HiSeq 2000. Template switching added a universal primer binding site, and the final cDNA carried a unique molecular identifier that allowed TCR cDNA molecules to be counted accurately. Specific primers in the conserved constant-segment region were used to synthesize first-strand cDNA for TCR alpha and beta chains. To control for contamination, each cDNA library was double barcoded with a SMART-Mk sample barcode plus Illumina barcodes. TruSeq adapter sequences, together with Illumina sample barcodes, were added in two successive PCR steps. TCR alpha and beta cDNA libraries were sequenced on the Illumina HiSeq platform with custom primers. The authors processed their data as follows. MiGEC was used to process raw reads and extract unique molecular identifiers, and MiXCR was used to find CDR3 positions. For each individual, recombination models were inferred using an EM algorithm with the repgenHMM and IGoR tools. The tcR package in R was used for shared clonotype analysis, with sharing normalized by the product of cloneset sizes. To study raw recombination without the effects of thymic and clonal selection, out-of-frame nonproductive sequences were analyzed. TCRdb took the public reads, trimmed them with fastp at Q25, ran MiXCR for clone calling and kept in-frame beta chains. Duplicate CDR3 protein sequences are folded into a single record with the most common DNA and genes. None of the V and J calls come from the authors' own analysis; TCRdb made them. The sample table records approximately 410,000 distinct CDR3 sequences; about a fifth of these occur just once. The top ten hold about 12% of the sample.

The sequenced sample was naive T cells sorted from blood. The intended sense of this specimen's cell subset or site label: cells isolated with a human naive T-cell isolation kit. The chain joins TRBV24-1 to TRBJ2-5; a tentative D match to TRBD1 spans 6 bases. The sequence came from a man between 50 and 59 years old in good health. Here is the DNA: TGTGCCACCAGTGATTTCCGGGCCCTAGGGGGAGAGACCCAGTACTTC. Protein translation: CATSDFRALGGETQYF.